The T cell receptor (beta chain) described here comes from a study of T cells after posttransplantation cyclophosphamide. The CDR3 contains 16 residues. Germline CDR1 is MGHRA and CDR2 is YSYEKL. V was pared by 3 bases and J by 0 bases, with 4 bases of the junction left unmatched. Ten or more counts support this clone. Its antigen is not known. Clones were read by immunoSEQ multiplex PCR, and TCRdb kept only the in-frame ones, dropping some. This sample carries tens of thousands of clones, none of them present only once. Study-wide results and limits: Later post-transplant blood repertoires were often dominated by donor CD8+ memory clones.

The chain links TRBV4-1 to TRBJ1-3, with TRBD1 matching 8 bases. The TCR was taken from a woman aged 55-69 years in good health, CMV-negative, and a related stem cell transplant donor. Sequencing was performed on PBMCs. DNA of the CDR3: TGCGCCAGCAGCCAGCACAGGGGGTCCTCTGGAAACACCATATATTTT. Translated: CASSQHRGSSGNTIYF.